This TCR beta chain emerged from a study of blood T cell repertoires in COVID-19 (dated by TCRdb to between 2020 and 2021). For the wider study: Collaborator samples came from the United States, Italy and Spain and covered acute and convalescent phases of COVID-19. The material from the prospective study consisted of cDNA or gDNA derived from T cells, B-cell-depleted T cells, or PBMCs. Subjects who had been exposed to COVID-19, were actively infected with it, or had recovered from it provided the deeply sampled blood TCRbeta repertoires that made up the dataset. The repertoires were released in a freely available public database intended as a resource for research on the immune response to SARS-CoV-2. The samples were drawn from two sources: the first 160 participants of the ongoing ImmuneRACE study, and about 1,300 subjects contributed by 6 global collaborators. Sample metadata almost always included a de-identified subject ID, COVID-19 status, age in years and sex. Where available, HLA class I and class II types were obtained from metadata supplied by the sample provider rather than from assay-based typing.

V is cut by 1 base and J by 5 bases, and the space between the germline ends is 12 bases. The CDR3 holds 14 amino acids from the cysteine to the phenylalanine. Here the CDR3 DNA is all that survives: 42 bases in frame from base 1. The germline V gene yields SGHAT for CDR1 and FQNNGV for CDR2. The paper's findings and limits, for the study overall: Clinical and demographic metadata were provided uncurated, with the amount varying by source and participant.

The collaborating institutions used their own protocols to collect whole blood in K2EDTA tubes. For TCRbeta analysis, collaborators shipped samples in one of three forms: frozen whole blood, isolated PBMCs, or DNA extracted from either of those sample types. TCRbeta CDR3 regions were amplified from genomic DNA using the immunoSEQ Assay, a bias-controlled multiplex PCR. The study's own analysis went as follows. The number of nucleated cells in each sample was estimated by amplification of reference gene primers within the assay. To quantify the absolute abundance of each unique TCRbeta CDR3 rearrangement, sequence reads were collapsed and filtered. For each sample, productive Simpson clonality was calculated by taking the square root of Simpson's diversity index across productive rearrangements. The clones in this table, taken by TCRdb from immuneACCESS, are in-frame only. Not every clone is retained; where verified, under half of the shortfall comes from an unresolved V gene, and the cause of the rest is unknown. That table supplies the V and J calls and clone size; D and trimming were determined from the DNA. This sample is represented by 250,000 to 350,000 clones; over 75% of them were singletons. The ten largest make up about an eighth of the sample.

The count of this clone is one. Its antigen is currently not known. Per-base qualities were not stored, and no clone one base away is much larger. Sequencing was performed on peripheral blood. The sequence derives from a woman aged 55-75 years with acute or convalescent COVID-19. The rearrangement combines TRBV11-2 with TRBJ2-7, with TRBD1 as a weak D call on 5 bases. The DNA sequence is as follows: TGTGCCAGCAGCTTAGGATCAGGGATCGACGAGCAGTACTTC. The encoded protein is CASSLGSGIDEQYF.